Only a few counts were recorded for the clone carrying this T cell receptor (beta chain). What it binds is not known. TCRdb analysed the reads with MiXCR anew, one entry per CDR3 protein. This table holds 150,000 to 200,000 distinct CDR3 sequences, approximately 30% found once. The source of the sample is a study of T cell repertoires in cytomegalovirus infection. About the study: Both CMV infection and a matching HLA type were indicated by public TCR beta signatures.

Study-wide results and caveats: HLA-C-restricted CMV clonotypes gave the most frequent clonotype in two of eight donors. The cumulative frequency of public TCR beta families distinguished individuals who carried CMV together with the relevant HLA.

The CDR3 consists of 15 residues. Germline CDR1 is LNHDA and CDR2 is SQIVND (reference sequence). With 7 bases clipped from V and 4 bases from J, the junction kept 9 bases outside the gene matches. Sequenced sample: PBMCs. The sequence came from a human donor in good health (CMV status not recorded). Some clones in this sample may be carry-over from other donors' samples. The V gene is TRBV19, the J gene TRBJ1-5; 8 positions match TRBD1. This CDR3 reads CASNLDRASNQPQHF. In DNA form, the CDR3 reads TGTGCCAGTAATCTGGACAGGGCCTCGAATCAGCCCCAGCATTTT.